Included here is one T cell receptor (beta chain) sequence, with context. Its target is unknown. The sample belongs to a study of OX40 agonist ivuxolimab in advanced cancers. Whole-study context: Treatment received earlier with anti-PD-1, anti-PD-L1 or anti-CTLA-4 agents was allowed, and under 50% had some. Study-wide results and caveats: Dose levels from 0.1 to 3.0 mg/kg saw CD4+ and CD8+ blood T cells expand clonally by week 6.

Produced via immunoSEQ multiplex PCR; TCRdb's table is partial and in-frame only. The sample comprises tens of thousands of clones, around 90% of which are singletons, and approximately 5.4% rests with the top ten. The CDR3 length is 14 residues. Trimming removed 4 bases from V and 7 bases from J; junction bases left unmatched: 3. Germline CDR1 is MDHEN and CDR2 is SYDVKM. The clonotype was recovered from an adult with an advanced solid tumor such as melanoma, head and neck, liver or kidney cancer. This specimen was CD4+ or CD8+ T cells sorted from blood, taken in a trial of the OX40 agonist ivuxolimab. The chain is built from TRBV28 and TRBJ1-4, with 10 bases identical to TRBD1. CDR3 sequence: CASSSRQGAEKLFF. CDR3 DNA sequence: TGTGCCAGCAGTTCGCGACAGGGGGCTGAAAAACTGTTTTTT.